Listed here are 8 T cell receptor beta chains from one sample, sequenced in a study of shared clonotypes between healthy human individuals. TCRdb's table, derived via immunoSEQ multiplex PCR, lists solely in-frame clones and lacks some. This table has 2.3 million or so clones, over 85% appearing once. Sample: naive CD4+ T cells from PBMCs. Subset specified: CD45RA+ positively selected. These receptors were collected from a man younger than 30 in good health. Some clones in this sample may be carry-over from other donors' samples.

V usage is TRBV5-8 and J usage is TRBJ1-5; tentative D call: TRBD1 (6 bases). This CDR3 has 15 amino acids. The V gene's germline CDR1 is SGHTS and CDR2 YDEGEE. The V gene lost 7 bases and the J gene lost 2 bases, with 16 bases spanning the gap. The CDR3 is CASQGQSSRNQPQHF. For the CDR3, the DNA is TGTGCCAGCCAGGGGCAGTCGTCACGCAATCAGCCCCAGCATTTT.

V is TRBV7-2 and J is TRBJ2-7, with D possibly matching TRBD2 (6 bases). The CDR3 extends over 16 amino acids. V lost 0 bases to trimming and J lost 7 bases, with 19 bases between them. Germline CDR1 reads SGHTA; CDR2 reads FQGNSA. For the CDR3, the DNA is TGTGCCAGCAGCTTAGCGACCGGGACTCTGCACTTGGAGCAGTACTTC. Its protein product is CASSLATGTLHLEQYF.

This sequence joins TRBV20-1 and TRBJ2-7; D ambiguous. Germline assignment: CDR1 DFQATT and CDR2 SNEGSKA (reference sequence). V was shortened by 3 bases and J by 9 bases, with 12 bases between the two germline ends. There are 11 residues in the CDR3. CDR3 amino acids: CSARTPSRQYF. CDR3 DNA: TGCAGTGCTAGGACACCCAGTCGGCAGTACTTC.

The chain joins TRBV7-6 to TRBJ2-3; D may be TRBD1 or TRBD2 (6 bases each). V was cut by 4 bases and J by 7 bases, with 15 bases left in between. Germline assignment: CDR1 SGHVS and CDR2 FNYEAQ. This CDR3 contains 14 residues. The CDR3: CASSWEQGGHTQYF. Here the CDR3 DNA reads TGTGCCAGCAGCTGGGAACAGGGAGGTCATACGCAGTATTTT.

This rearrangement joins TRBV7-9 to TRBJ1-1; D might be TRBD1 (6 bases). The V and J ends lost 5 bases and 1 base respectively, with 14 bases between them. This CDR3 has 15 residues. CDR1 is SEHNR, CDR2 FQNEAQ, per germline (reference sequence). CDR3 coding DNA: TGTGCCAGCAGCCTTATTGGACAGACGAACACTGAAGCTTTCTTT. Its protein product is CASSLIGQTNTEAFF. Full variable domain (missing parts from reference TRBV7-9 and TRBJ1-1): DTGVSQNPRHKITKRGQNVTFRCDPISEHNRLYWYRQTLGQGPEFLTYFQNEAQLEKSRLLSDRFSAERPKGSFSTLEIQRTEQGDSAMYLCASSLIGQTNTEAFFGQGTRLTVV.

V gene TRBV28 combines with J gene TRBJ2-4, with 9 bases aligning to TRBD1. Per the germline V gene, CDR1 is MDHEN and CDR2 is SYDVKM. The CDR3 covers 13 residues. The ends lost 7 bases at V and 9 bases at J; junction bases unmatched: 7. CDR3 DNA sequence: TGTGCCAGCACCGTGACAGGGGGTTCCATTCAGTACTTC. This translates into CASTVTGGSIQYF.

This clone was detected only once. The rearrangement links TRBV6-5 to TRBJ1-4, with 9 bases identical to TRBD1. Trimming removed 5 bases from V and 6 bases from J; junction bases left unmatched: 7. The germline gives CDR1 MNHEY, CDR2 SVGAGI. CDR3 size: 15 residues. For the CDR3, the DNA is TGTGCCAGCAGTCCACGGGGACAGGGCCATGAAAAACTGTTTTTT. This sequence encodes CASSPRGQGHEKLFF.

This rearrangement joins TRBV4-2 to TRBJ1-6; 8 bases are shared with TRBD1. Germline values: CDR1 LGHNA, CDR2 YNFKEQ. With 1 base clipped from V and 4 bases from J, the junction kept 6 bases outside the gene matches. The CDR3 length is 17 residues. The chain's CDR3 is CASSQVTGGRYNSPLHF. The DNA for the CDR3 is TGTGCCAGCAGCCAAGTTACAGGGGGACGGTATAATTCACCCCTCCACTTT.